This TCR beta chain is drawn from a study of cytomegalovirus exposure and HLA in healthy donors. About the study: Tens of millions of unique TCR sequences came from HLA-typed donors in an early release.

On this clone: As yet, its antigen is unknown.

The V segment lost 0 bases and the J segment 2 bases; nucleotides outside the gene matches: 4. The CDR3 sequence is 16 residues long. Looked up from germline, CDR1 is SGHRS and CDR2 is YFSETQ. Study-level results: A later examination showed that TCR association rates differed by HLA locus, with DRB1 most and HLA-C fewest. A later analysis reportedly found that, within productive TCRs, an Asian-associated ancestry cluster had fewer N-insertions than the mean observed across the approximately 700 donors.

The PCR made use of 60 Vbeta and 13 Jbeta primers. This table comes from immunoSEQ multiplex PCR, and its TCRdb copy is limited to in-frame clones, with some not included. There are about 140,000 clones in the sample; roughly 82% occur only once, and 3.4% lies in the top ten. This chain uses TRBV5-1 with TRBJ2-1; 8 bases are a match to TRBD2. This TCR derives from a male donor in good health and CMV-seronegative. Sequenced material: PBMCs. In DNA, the CDR3 is TGCGCCAGCAGCTTGGCTGCGGGAGGCACCTACAATGAGCAGTTCTTC. This gives the protein CASSLAAGGTYNEQFF.